A single sample is the source of the 9 T cell receptor beta chains below, sequenced in a study of graft-versus-host responses after intestinal transplantation. Their specific antigens are unknown. Measured with immunoSEQ multiplex PCR; TCRdb has only the in-frame clones, and not every one. The sample yields around 95,000 clones, about 90% seen once. The sample in question was unstimulated CD4+ T cells sorted from spleen or lymph node cells, obtained before transplant. Receptors originate from a human donor who was the organ donor for an intestinal transplant.

This clone appeared once. J is TRBJ1-2 and V is TRBV6-1; D gene unclear. This CDR3 spans 12 amino acids. The V gene's germline CDR1 is MNHNS and CDR2 SASEGT. V dropped 2 bases and J dropped 8 bases, with 9 bases sitting between them. The CDR3 region is CASSEKSSGYTF. In nucleotides, the CDR3 is TGTGCCAGCAGTGAAAAGTCTTCAGGCTACACCTTC.

In regard to this clone: Other DNA variants within this sample encode the same CDR3. The chain is built from TRBV30 and TRBJ1-6; D is perhaps TRBD1 (5 bases). V lost 3 bases to trimming and J lost 2 bases, with 5 bases between them. The CDR3 runs to 13 residues. Germline V gives CDR1 GTSNPN, CDR2 SVGIG (reference sequence). CDR3 coding DNA: TGTGCCTGGAGGGGACCCTATAATTCACCCCTCCACTTT. Translating gives CAWRGPYNSPLHF.

The chain couples TRBV10-3 to TRBJ2-2; TRBD1 agrees at 8 bases. Per the germline V gene, CDR1 is ENHRY and CDR2 is SYGVKD. The CDR3 is made up of 16 amino acids. V lost 4 bases to trimming and J lost 6 bases; unmatched junction nucleotides: 10. The CDR3 DNA is TGTGCCATCAGTGGGGTCCCCAGGGGGCGCCCCGGGGAGCTGTTTTTT. This sequence encodes CAISGVPRGRPGELFF.

The rearrangement joins TRBV2 to TRBJ1-4, with 7 bases fitting TRBD1. The CDR3 loop spans 12 amino acids. Unmatched junction bases numbered 3, after V lost 6 bases and J lost 8 bases. CDR1 is SNHLY, CDR2 FYNNEI, per germline. The CDR3 here is CASSAQGEKLFF. CDR3 sequence (DNA): TGTGCCAGCAGCGCACAGGGGGAAAAACTGTTTTTT.

The CDR3 region is CASSPGEGEQFF. CDR3 DNA sequence: TGTGCCAGCAGCCCCGGAGAGGGTGAGCAGTTCTTC. The rearrangement links TRBV6-5 to TRBJ2-1, with a weak D call TRBD2 (5 bases). V lost 6 bases and J lost 9, with 12 bases in between. The CDR3 is 12 amino acids. Germline V lookup: CDR1 MNHEY, CDR2 SVGAGI.

About this clone: An end of the junction does not agree with germline; a read error may underlie this. V gene TRBV7-6 combines with J gene TRBJ2-7; no reliable D call. Per the germline V gene, CDR1 is SGHVS and CDR2 is FNYEAQ. CDR3 length: 13 amino acids. CDR3 amino acids: CASSLAPGVGNSF. CDR3 nucleotide sequence: TGTGCCAGCAGCTTAGCGCCTGGCGTTGGGAATAGCTTC. Using reference TRBV7-6 and TRBJ2-7 for the parts outside the CDR3, the full variable domain is GAGVSQSPRYKVTKRGQDVALRCDPISGHVSLYWYRQALGQGPEFLTYFNYEAQQDKSGLPNDRFSAERPEGSISTLTIQRTEQRDSAMYRCASSLAPGVGNSFGPGTRLTVT.

This sequence joins TRBV5-1 and TRBJ2-3; D remains unclear. V dropped 2 bases and J dropped 4 bases, with 5 bases sitting between them. The V gene's germline CDR1 is SGHRS and CDR2 YFSETQ. The CDR3 has 12 residues. CDR3 amino acids: CASSFSADTQYF. In nucleotides, the CDR3 is TGCGCCAGCAGCTTCTCCGCAGATACGCAGTATTTT.

The chain combines TRBV28 with TRBJ2-1, with 9 positions matching TRBD2. This CDR3 region has 17 residues. V trimming: 1 base; J trimming: 0 bases; junction bases outside the gene matches: 4. Per the germline V gene, CDR1 is MDHEN and CDR2 is SYDVKM. CDR3 sequence reads: CASSLYGTSNSYNEQFF. In DNA, the CDR3 is TGTGCCAGCAGTTTATATGGGACTAGCAACTCCTACAATGAGCAGTTCTTC.

This chain connects TRBV11-3 to TRBJ2-2; D ambiguous. The CDR3 runs 12 residues. Trimming took 4 bases from V and 3 from J, leaving 3 bases between them. CDR1 is SGHNT and CDR2 is YENEEA in the germline V gene. Here the CDR3 reads CASSSDTGELFF. The CDR3 nucleotides read TGTGCCAGCAGCTCCGACACCGGGGAGCTGTTTTTT.